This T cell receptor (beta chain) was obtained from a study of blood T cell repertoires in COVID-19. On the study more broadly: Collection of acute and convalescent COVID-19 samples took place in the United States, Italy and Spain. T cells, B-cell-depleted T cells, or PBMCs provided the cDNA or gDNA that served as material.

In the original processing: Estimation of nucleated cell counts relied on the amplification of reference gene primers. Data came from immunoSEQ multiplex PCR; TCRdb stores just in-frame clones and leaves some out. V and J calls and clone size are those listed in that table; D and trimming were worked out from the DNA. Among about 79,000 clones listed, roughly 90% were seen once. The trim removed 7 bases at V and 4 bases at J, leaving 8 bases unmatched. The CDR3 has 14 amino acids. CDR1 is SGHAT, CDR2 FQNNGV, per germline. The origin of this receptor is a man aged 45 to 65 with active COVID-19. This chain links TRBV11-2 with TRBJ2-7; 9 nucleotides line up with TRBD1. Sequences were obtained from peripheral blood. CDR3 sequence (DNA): TGTGCCAGCAACCCGGGACAGGGTCCGTACGAGCAGTACTTC. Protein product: CASNPGQGPYEQYF.